Below, 21 T cell receptor beta chains from the same sample are listed, as sequenced in a study of shared clonotypes between healthy human individuals. Terminally differentiated effector memory CD45RA+ cells were excluded by CCR7 positive selection of CD45RO-negative cells. Sequencing was performed with immunoSEQ multiplex PCR; in TCRdb, only in-frame clones are kept and a portion is missing. The sample consists of around 2,100,000 clones, approximately 94% of them appearing once. The sample comprised naive CD8+ T cells sorted from blood. The receptor source for this set is a young man in good health.

The chain combines TRBV6-5 with TRBJ2-2, with 9 bases matching TRBD2. The CDR3 is 15 amino acids. The V segment lost 5 bases and the J segment 6 bases; nucleotides outside the gene matches: 7. Per germline, CDR1 MNHEY and CDR2 SVGAGI. The CDR3 sequence is CASSGDGGRAGELFF. CDR3 in DNA: TGTGCCAGCAGTGGGGACGGCGGGAGGGCCGGGGAGCTGTTTTTT.

This clone was picked up a small number of times. The rearrangement uses TRBV30 and TRBJ1-1; no firm D call. V was cut by 3 bases and J by 4 bases, with 9 bases left in between. Germline V CDR1 and CDR2: GTSNPN, SVGIG (reference sequence). This CDR3 has 12 residues. CDR3 sequence: CAWSEDTTEAFF. The DNA of the CDR3 is TGTGCCTGGAGCGAAGACACCACTGAAGCTTTCTTT.

This clone appeared once. This CDR3 is also generated by other DNA sequences in the sample. The V gene is TRBV7-9, the J gene TRBJ2-7; D ambiguous. Trimming took off 1 base at V and 4 bases at J, with 8 bases between the two ends. The length of the CDR3 is 13 residues. Germline assignment: CDR1 SEHNR and CDR2 FQNEAQ (reference sequence). The CDR3 spells CASSLDGRYEQYF. The CDR3 DNA sequence: TGTGCCAGCAGCTTAGATGGCAGATACGAGCAGTACTTC.

The chain's CDR3 is CASIWSGVENEKLFF. The CDR3 coding sequence is TGTGCCAGCATCTGGTCGGGGGTCGAAAATGAAAAACTGTTTTTT. This chain links TRBV6-1 with TRBJ1-4; maybe TRBD1 (5 bases). Per the germline V gene, CDR1 is MNHNS and CDR2 is SASEGT. V was pared by 7 bases and J by 5 bases, with 17 bases between. The CDR3 spans 15 residues.

The chain is built from TRBV27 and TRBJ1-5; D unclear. CDR3 length: 14 residues. Trimming shortened V by 5 bases and J by 1 base, and 9 bases separated the two germline ends. CDR1 MNHEY and CDR2 SMNVEV come from the germline V gene (reference sequence). For the CDR3, the DNA is TGTGCCAGCAGTCTGGTACAAAGCAATCAGCCCCAGCATTTT. Translating it yields CASSLVQSNQPQHF.

This clone was seen once. The chain employs TRBV7-2 and TRBJ2-5, with 9 positions matching TRBD2. V lost 0 bases and J lost 5; bases outside the gene matches: 7. The length of the CDR3 is 16 residues. The germline V gene encodes CDR1 SGHTA and CDR2 FQGNSA. The chain's CDR3 is CASSLASGGEWETQYF. CDR3 in DNA: TGTGCCAGCAGCTTAGCTAGCGGGGGTGAGTGGGAGACCCAGTACTTC.

The chain combines TRBV5-1 with TRBJ2-7, with 9 bases matching TRBD2. CDR3 length: 16 residues. Trimming took 2 bases from V and 2 from J; bases not matched to a gene: 8. Per germline, CDR1 SGHRS and CDR2 YFSETQ. CDR3 DNA: TGCGCCAGCAGCTTTTTGCCTAGCGGGGCTACCTACGAGCAGTACTTC. It codes for CASSFLPSGATYEQYF.

The chain joins TRBV27 to TRBJ1-3; D gene uncertain. The V end lost 0 bases, the J end lost 4 bases, and 10 bases lay between the germline ends. The CDR3 length is 15 residues. CDR1 is MNHEY and CDR2 is SMNVEV in the germline V gene (reference sequence). CDR3 sequence: CASSLSNSLGNTIYF. CDR3 DNA sequence: TGTGCCAGCAGTTTATCGAATTCGTTGGGAAACACCATATATTTT.

As for this clone: The identical CDR3 is also encoded by other nucleotide sequences in the sample. The gene calls are TRBV11-2 and TRBJ2-7, with 7 bases matching TRBD2. The CDR3 runs to 14 residues. After removal of 0 bases from V and 2 bases from J, the junction contained 1 base not matched to a gene. Per germline, CDR1 SGHAT and CDR2 FQNNGV. The CDR3 sequence is CASSLEGGTYEQYF. CDR3 sequence (DNA): TGTGCCAGCAGCTTAGAGGGAGGGACCTACGAGCAGTACTTC.

The genes are TRBV5-1 and TRBJ2-7; D gene uncertain. The CDR3 is 14 amino acids. V lost 1 base, J lost 4 bases, and 12 bases lay in between. The germline gives CDR1 SGHRS, CDR2 YFSETQ. CDR3 DNA: TGCGCCAGCAGCTTGTCAGACTCGAGGTACGAGCAGTACTTC. This sequence encodes CASSLSDSRYEQYF.

This clone has just a few counts. Additional DNA sequences in this sample encode the identical CDR3. This rearrangement joins TRBV9 to TRBJ2-7; D may be TRBD1 or TRBD2 (7 bases each). CDR1 and CDR2 from the germline V gene are SGDLS and YYNGEE. CDR3 length: 14 residues. V was pared by 3 bases and J by 3 bases, with 13 bases between. The CDR3 DNA reads as TGTGCCAGCAGCGAGGGGGCTAGCGGCTACGAGCAGTACTTC. Encoded protein: CASSEGASGYEQYF.

The chain recombines TRBV27 with TRBJ2-7, with TRBD2 matching 10 bases. V was pared by 4 bases and J by 0 bases, with 9 bases of the junction left unmatched. CDR1 MNHEY and CDR2 SMNVEV come from the germline V gene (reference sequence). CDR3 length: 17 residues. CDR3 DNA sequence: TGTGCCAGCAGTTCCCAACTAGCGGGGCGGAGCTCCTACGAGCAGTACTTC. It translates to CASSSQLAGRSSYEQYF.

The chain links TRBV21-1 to TRBJ1-5; the DNA was not compared with TRBD1, the D call given in the table. TRBV21-1 is noted as a pseudogene. The CDR3 contains 19 residues. The CDR3 reads CASSRLRTGYGWSNQPQHF. The CDR3 bases are TGTGCCAGCAGCAGGTTAAGGACAGGGTACGGGTGGAGCAATCAGCCCCAGCATTTT.

The CDR3 nucleotides read TGTGCCTGGAGTGGACGGGAGGCTAGCGGGGAGTTCACAGATACGCAGTATTTT. This sequence encodes CAWSGREASGEFTDTQYF. The rearrangement joins TRBV30 to TRBJ2-3, with 9 bases fitting TRBD2. This CDR3 contains 18 residues. Germline-derived CDR1 and CDR2 are GTSNPN and SVGIG (reference sequence). V shed 1 base, J shed 2 bases, and the junction held 13 bases outside the gene matches.

V is TRBV5-1 and J is TRBJ2-1; possible D gene TRBD2, 6 bases. The germline gives CDR1 SGHRS, CDR2 YFSETQ. The V gene lost 0 bases and the J gene lost 0 bases, with 16 bases spanning the gap. This CDR3 region has 18 residues. CDR3 nucleotide sequence: TGCGCCAGCAGCTTGGTAGCCAGCGGGCCGAGCTCCTACAATGAGCAGTTCTTC. Encoded protein: CASSLVASGPSSYNEQFF.

A word on this clone: Other DNA sequences in this specimen translate into the identical CDR3. The gene calls are TRBV6-5 and TRBJ2-1; D is undetermined. This CDR3 spans 15 amino acids. V was shortened by 0 bases and J by 0 bases, with 6 bases between the two germline ends. In germline, CDR1 is MNHEY, CDR2 SVGAGI. In nucleotides, the CDR3 is TGTGCCAGCAGTTACTCGTCGAGCTCCTACAATGAGCAGTTCTTC. It yields the protein CASSYSSSSYNEQFF.

The V call is TRBV7-8, the J call TRBJ2-2; D is ambiguous. Germline V lookup: CDR1 SGHVS, CDR2 FQNEAQ. The CDR3 extends over 15 amino acids. V lost 2 bases and J lost 0, with 7 bases in between. CDR3 loop: CASSLKLANTGELFF. The DNA of the CDR3 is TGTGCCAGCAGCTTAAAACTTGCGAACACCGGGGAGCTGTTTTTT.

The chain recombines TRBV2 with TRBJ1-1; tentative D call: TRBD1 (5 bases). Trimming removed 5 bases from V and 2 bases from J, with 15 bases in between. CDR1 and CDR2 from the germline V gene are SNHLY and FYNNEI. CDR3 length: 15 residues. The CDR3 spells CASSRTGTDNTEAFF. The CDR3 bases are TGTGCCAGCAGTCGAACCGGGACGGATAACACTGAAGCTTTCTTT.

The rearrangement joins TRBV7-9 to TRBJ2-1; D gene ambiguous. V gave up 5 bases and J gave up 3 bases, with 11 bases separating them. Germline V gene sequence: CDR1 SEHNR, CDR2 FQNEAQ (reference sequence). The CDR3 extends over 14 amino acids. CDR3 in amino acids: CASSHPESYNEQFF. Written as DNA, the CDR3 is TGTGCCAGCAGCCATCCGGAAAGCTACAATGAGCAGTTCTTC.

V gene TRBV7-8 combines with J gene TRBJ1-2; D is possibly TRBD1 (6 bases). Germline CDR1 SGHVS, CDR2 FQNEAQ. Trimming pared 1 base from V and 1 base from J, leaving 13 bases between. This CDR3 has 16 residues. CDR3 sequence reads: CASSLETGTYNYGYTF. Written as DNA, the CDR3 is TGTGCCAGCAGCTTAGAGACAGGAACGTATAACTATGGCTACACCTTC. Full variable domain (remainder filled in from reference TRBV7-8 and TRBJ1-2): GAGVSQSPRYKVAKRGQDVALRCDPISGHVSLFWYQQALGQGPEFLTYFQNEAQLDKSGLPSDRFFAERPEGSVSTLKIQRTQQEDSAVYLCASSLETGTYNYGYTFGSGTRLTVV.

This chain connects TRBV6-6 to TRBJ1-2, with 8 nucleotides matching TRBD1. Germline values: CDR1 MNHNY, CDR2 SVGAGI (reference sequence). This CDR3 is 15 amino acids long. The junction had 14 bases not matched to a gene; V was cut back by 7 bases and J by 7 bases. Here the CDR3 reads CASTFQDRDHLGYTF. The CDR3 coding sequence is TGTGCCAGCACCTTCCAGGACAGGGACCATCTTGGCTACACCTTC.